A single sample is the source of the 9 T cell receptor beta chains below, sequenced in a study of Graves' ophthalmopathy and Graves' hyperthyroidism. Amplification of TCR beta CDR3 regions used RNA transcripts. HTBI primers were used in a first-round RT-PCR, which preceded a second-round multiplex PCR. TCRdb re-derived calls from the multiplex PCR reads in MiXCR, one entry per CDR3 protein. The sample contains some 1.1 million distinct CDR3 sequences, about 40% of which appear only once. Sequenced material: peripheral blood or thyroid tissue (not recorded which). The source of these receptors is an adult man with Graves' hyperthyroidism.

The CDR3 sequence: CASSLGMRGSGEQYF. The CDR3 DNA sequence: TGTGCCAGCAGCTTAGGAATGAGGGGCTCGGGAGAGCAGTACTTC. The chain joins TRBV13 to TRBJ2-7; perhaps D is TRBD1 or TRBD2 (5 bases each). The CDR3 length is 15 residues. Trimming took off 0 bases at V and 7 bases at J, with 16 bases between the two ends. Germline V lookup: CDR1 PRHDT, CDR2 FYEKMQ (reference sequence).

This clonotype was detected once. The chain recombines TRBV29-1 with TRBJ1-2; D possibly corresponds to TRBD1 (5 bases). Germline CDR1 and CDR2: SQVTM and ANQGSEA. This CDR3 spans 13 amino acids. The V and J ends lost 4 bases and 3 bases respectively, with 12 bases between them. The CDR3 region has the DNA TGCAGCGTTGTTGGGGGGTCGGACTATGGCTACACCTTC. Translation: CSVVGGSDYGYTF.

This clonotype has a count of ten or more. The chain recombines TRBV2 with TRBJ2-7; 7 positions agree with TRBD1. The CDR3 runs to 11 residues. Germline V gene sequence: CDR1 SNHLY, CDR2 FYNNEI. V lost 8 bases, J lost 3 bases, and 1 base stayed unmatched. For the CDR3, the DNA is TGTGCCAGCGGACAGGACTACGAGCAGTACTTC. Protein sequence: CASGQDYEQYF.

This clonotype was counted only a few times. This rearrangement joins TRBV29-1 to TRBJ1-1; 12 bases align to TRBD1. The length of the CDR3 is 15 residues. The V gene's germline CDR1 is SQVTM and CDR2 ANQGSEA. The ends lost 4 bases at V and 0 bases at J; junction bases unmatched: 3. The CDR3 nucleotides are TGCAGCGTTGGGGGGACAGGGGGCCTGAACACTGAAGCTTTCTTT. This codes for CSVGGTGGLNTEAFF.

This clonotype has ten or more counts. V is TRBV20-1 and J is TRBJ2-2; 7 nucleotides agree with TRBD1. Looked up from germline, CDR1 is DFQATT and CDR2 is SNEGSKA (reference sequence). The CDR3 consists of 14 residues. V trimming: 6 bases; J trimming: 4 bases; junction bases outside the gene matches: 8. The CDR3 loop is CSARRGMSTGELFF. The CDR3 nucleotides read TGCAGTGCCCGCAGGGGGATGAGCACCGGGGAGCTGTTTTTT.

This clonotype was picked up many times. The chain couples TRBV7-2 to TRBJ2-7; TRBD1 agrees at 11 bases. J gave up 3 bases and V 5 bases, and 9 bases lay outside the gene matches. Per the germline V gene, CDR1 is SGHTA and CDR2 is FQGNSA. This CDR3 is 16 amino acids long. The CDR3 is CASSIGQGAIGYEQYF. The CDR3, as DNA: TGTGCCAGCAGCATAGGACAGGGGGCAATTGGCTACGAGCAGTACTTC.

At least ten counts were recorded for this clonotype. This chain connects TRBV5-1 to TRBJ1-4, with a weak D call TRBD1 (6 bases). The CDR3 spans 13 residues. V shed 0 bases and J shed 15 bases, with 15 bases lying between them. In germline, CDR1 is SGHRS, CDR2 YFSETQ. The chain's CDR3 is CASSLAEGGKVFF. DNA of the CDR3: TGCGCCAGCAGCTTGGCCGAGGGGGGCAAGGTGTTTTTT. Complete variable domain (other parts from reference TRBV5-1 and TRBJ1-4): KAGVTQTPRYLIKTRGQQVTLSCSPISGHRSVSWYQQTPGQGLQFLFEYFSETQRNKGNFPGRFSGRQFSNSRSEMNVSTLELGDSALYLCASSLAEGGKVFFGSGTQLSVL.

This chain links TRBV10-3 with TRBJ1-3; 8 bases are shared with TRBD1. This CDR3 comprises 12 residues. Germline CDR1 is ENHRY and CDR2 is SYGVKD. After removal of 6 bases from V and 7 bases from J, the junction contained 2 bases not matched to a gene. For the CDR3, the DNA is TGTGCCATCAGGGACAGGGAGAACACCATATATTTT. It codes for CAIRDRENTIYF.

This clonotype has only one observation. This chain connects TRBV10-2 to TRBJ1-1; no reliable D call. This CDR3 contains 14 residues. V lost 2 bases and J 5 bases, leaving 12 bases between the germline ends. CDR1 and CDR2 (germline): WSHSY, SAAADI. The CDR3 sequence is CASSEDGSPTEAFF. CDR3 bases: TGCGCCAGCAGTGAGGACGGCAGTCCGACTGAAGCTTTCTTT.